The 21 T cell receptor beta chains below come from one sample, sequenced in a study of identical twins. TCRdb used MiXCR to reprocess the 5' RACE reads, holding one entry per CDR3 protein. The repertoire holds 1.5 million or so distinct CDR3 sequences, with about 31% as singletons. Input material: cord blood. These receptors came from a newborn girl in good health.

This clonotype was seen a handful of times. This chain uses TRBV6-1 with TRBJ2-3; 10 nucleotides match TRBD1. Per the germline V gene, CDR1 is MNHNS and CDR2 is SASEGT. The CDR3 is 14 amino acids. J gave up 3 bases and V 7 bases, and 4 bases lay outside the gene matches. The DNA of the CDR3 is TGTGCCAGCACTTTGGACAGGGGGACAGATACGCAGTATTTT. It is translated as CASTLDRGTDTQYF.

This clonotype has more than one count but fewer than ten. CDR3 DNA sequence: TGCAGTGCCCCAAGGAGGGGGGGTTCCTACGAGCAGTACTTC. Its translation is CSAPRRGGSYEQYF. This rearrangement joins TRBV20-1 to TRBJ2-7, with D possibly TRBD2 on 7 matching bases. V was cut by 6 bases and J by 1 base, with 16 bases left in between. The CDR3 runs to 14 residues. The germline CDR1 and CDR2 sequences are DFQATT and SNEGSKA (reference sequence).

V gene TRBV6-5 combines with J gene TRBJ2-1; 14 bases align to TRBD2. Per the germline V gene, CDR1 is MNHEY and CDR2 is SVGAGI. V dropped 7 bases and J dropped 0; count of bases not matched to a gene: 8. This CDR3 has 18 residues. The CDR3 region has the DNA TGTGCCAGCATTAGACTAGCGGGGGGGCCTAGCTCCTACAATGAGCAGTTCTTC. This encodes CASIRLAGGPSSYNEQFF.

This clonotype has just a few counts. The genes are TRBV18 and TRBJ2-4; 7 bases fit TRBD2. The germline gives CDR1 KGHSH, CDR2 LQKENI. The CDR3 contains 16 residues. Trimming cost V 4 bases and J 2 bases; bases outside gene matches: 8. CDR3 nucleotides: TGTGCCAGCTCACACAAGCGGGAACCTCCCAAAAACATTCAGTACTTC. This encodes CASSHKREPPKNIQYF. The variable domain in full, with the rest retrieved from reference TRBV18 and TRBJ2-4, is NAGVMQNPRHLVRRRGQEARLRCSPMKGHSHVYWYRQLPEEGLKFMVYLQKENIIDESGMPKERFSAEFPKEGPSILRIQQVVRGDSAAYFCASSHKREPPKNIQYFGAGTRLSVL.

This clonotype was seen a handful of times. V is TRBV2 and J is TRBJ2-7; 7 bases align to TRBD2. V lost 4 bases and J lost 5; bases outside the gene matches: 17. The CDR3 has 17 amino acids. Per germline, CDR1 SNHLY and CDR2 FYNNEI. The CDR3 here is CASSVAPLAFPPNEQYF. In DNA, the CDR3 is TGTGCCAGCAGTGTGGCTCCACTAGCGTTCCCTCCCAACGAGCAGTACTTC.

The chain recombines TRBV6-2 or TRBV6-3 with TRBJ2-3; 9 bases map to TRBD2. CDR3 length equals 15 residues. The V segment lost 10 bases and the J segment 2 bases; nucleotides outside the gene matches: 10. Germline V CDR1 and CDR2: MNHEY, SVGEGT. In DNA, the CDR3 is TGTGCCATCATGATGACTAGCGGATACACAGATACGCAGTATTTT. This sequence encodes CAIMMTSGYTDTQYF.

This chain uses TRBV27 with TRBJ2-3; 9 nucleotides agree with TRBD2. Germline CDR1 reads MNHEY; CDR2 reads SMNVEV (reference sequence). The CDR3 loop spans 17 amino acids. V shed 0 bases and J 4 bases; nucleotides not matched to a gene: 8. CDR3 residues: CASSLSRTSVSPDTQYF. CDR3 bases: TGTGCCAGCAGTTTATCCCGGACTAGCGTGAGCCCAGATACGCAGTATTTT.

J is TRBJ2-5 and V is TRBV19; D is perhaps TRBD2 (5 bases). Trimming pared 5 bases from V and 7 bases from J, leaving 11 bases between. Per the germline V gene, CDR1 is LNHDA and CDR2 is SQIVND (reference sequence). The CDR3 length is 12 residues. DNA for the CDR3: TGTGCCAGTAGTCAGCGGTTGGGGACCCAGTACTTC. Its protein product is CASSQRLGTQYF.

The sample holds a few counts of this clonotype. The chain recombines TRBV5-1 with TRBJ1-6; D possibly corresponds to TRBD1 (5 bases). This CDR3 region has 14 residues. Per the germline V gene, CDR1 is SGHRS and CDR2 is YFSETQ. V lost 2 bases and J lost 6, with 9 bases in between. The CDR3 loop reads CASSFSGSNSPLHF. The CDR3 nucleotides read TGCGCCAGCAGCTTCTCAGGGAGTAATTCACCCCTCCACTTT.

This clonotype was recorded a few times. The chain combines TRBV28 with TRBJ2-2, with D possibly matching TRBD2 (5 bases). Germline loops: CDR1 MDHEN, CDR2 SYDVKM. The CDR3 runs to 16 residues. The germline V and J ends were trimmed by 1 base and 4 bases, with 13 bases remaining between them. This CDR3 reads CASSLYPGTSTGELFF. Written as DNA, the CDR3 is TGTGCCAGCAGTTTATATCCGGGAACCTCCACCGGGGAGCTGTTTTTT.

Of note for this clonotype: Sequence at one end of the junction differs from germline and may be a read error. The V gene is TRBV25-1, the J gene TRBJ1-5; a possible D gene is TRBD1 (5 bases). Germline V gene lookup returns CDR1 MGHDK and CDR2 SYGVNS. The CDR3 length is 13 residues. CDR3 residues: CASGGDSNRPQHF. CDR3 nucleotide sequence: TGTGCCAGCGGAGGGGATAGCAATCGGCCCCAGCATTTT.

This clonotype was detected a few times. This chain uses TRBV6-1 with TRBJ2-3; D possibly corresponds to TRBD2 (6 bases). The CDR3 runs to 14 residues. The germline V gene encodes CDR1 MNHNS and CDR2 SASEGT. Trimming shortened V by 6 bases and J by 1 base, and 11 bases separated the two germline ends. The CDR3, as DNA: TGTGCCAGCAGACCTTGGAGGGGCACAGATACGCAGTATTTT. As protein: CASRPWRGTDTQYF.

V gene TRBV20-1 combines with J gene TRBJ2-7; 9 nucleotides agree with TRBD2. CDR1 is DFQATT, CDR2 SNEGSKA, per germline (reference sequence). This CDR3 is built from 13 residues. V shed 2 bases and J 5 bases; nucleotides not matched to a gene: 4. Here the CDR3 DNA reads TGCAGTGCTAGATCTAGCGGGGACCACGAGCAGTACTTC. It is translated as CSARSSGDHEQYF.

The chain employs TRBV25-1 and TRBJ2-5, with 10 bases fitting TRBD2. This CDR3 region has 16 residues. The V gene end was trimmed by 7 bases and the J gene end by 4 bases; junction bases not matched to a gene: 12. Germline CDR1 reads MGHDK; CDR2 reads SYGVNS. Written as DNA, the CDR3 is TGTGCCAGCATGATACTCTCCAGCGGGAGGGGAGAGACCCAGTACTTC. Residues: CASMILSSGRGETQYF.

This clonotype was recorded many times. The V and J genes are TRBV10-3 and TRBJ1-2; 7 nucleotides agree with TRBD1. There are 13 residues in the CDR3. In germline, CDR1 is ENHRY, CDR2 SYGVKD. V trimming: 9 bases; J trimming: 5 bases; junction bases outside the gene matches: 9. The CDR3 loop reads CAIYDRDGYGYTF. CDR3 bases: TGTGCCATTTATGACAGGGACGGGTATGGCTACACCTTC.

J is TRBJ2-3 and V is TRBV2, with 14 nucleotides matching TRBD2. Germline V CDR1 and CDR2: SNHLY, FYNNEI. CDR3 size: 16 residues. With V trimmed by 6 bases and J by 2 bases, 4 bases remained unmatched. CDR3 in amino acids: CASREGLAGDTDTQYF. The CDR3 DNA reads TGTGCCAGCAGGGAGGGACTAGCGGGAGACACAGATACGCAGTATTTT.

This clonotype was picked up many times. This chain connects TRBV4-2 to TRBJ2-3; no reliable D call. The CDR3 loop spans 13 amino acids. V gave up 1 base and J gave up 4 bases, with 6 bases separating them. Germline loops: CDR1 LGHNA, CDR2 YNFKEQ. The CDR3 DNA sequence: TGTGCCAGCAGCCAAGTGGCCCCAGATACGCAGTATTTT. Amino acids: CASSQVAPDTQYF.

Comment on this clonotype: Germline and junction disagree at one end, which may indicate a read error. This rearrangement joins TRBV4-2 to TRBJ2-5; TRBD2 matches at 8 bases. This CDR3 spans 16 amino acids. Per the germline V gene, CDR1 is LGHNA and CDR2 is YNFKEQ. Written as DNA, the CDR3 is TGTGCCAGCAGCCTTAAGGGCGGGGGGAGTCAAGAGACCCGGTACTTC. As protein: CASSLKGGGSQETRYF.

This clonotype was found a few times. This chain links TRBV3-1 with TRBJ2-7, with a weak D call TRBD2 (6 bases). The germline V gene has CDR1 LGHDT and CDR2 YNNKEL (reference sequence). V lost 4 bases and J lost 9, with 19 bases in between. This CDR3 spans 14 amino acids. CDR3 DNA sequence: TGTGCCAGCAGCCCGGACGTCCTCGCTAGCGTGCAGTACTTC. This sequence encodes CASSPDVLASVQYF.

This clonotype was seen a handful of times. The chain has TRBV20-1 and TRBJ2-4; D assignment may be TRBD1 or TRBD2 (7 bases each). Germline V gene data show CDR1 as DFQATT and CDR2 as SNEGSKA (reference sequence). The V end was cut by 5 bases, the J end by 1 base, with 18 bases between. The CDR3 is 16 residues long. CDR3 nucleotide sequence: TGCAGTGCTTCAGGGGGATTAGCGGGCGCCAAAAACATTCAGTACTTC. The encoded protein is CSASGGLAGAKNIQYF.

This rearrangement joins TRBV20-1 to TRBJ2-1; D may be TRBD1 (6 bases). The CDR3 runs 13 residues. Germline CDR1 is DFQATT and CDR2 is SNEGSKA (reference sequence). CDR3 nucleotides: TGCAGCCCTGGGGGCGGTTCCTACAATGAGCAGTTCTTC. It translates to CSPGGGSYNEQFF.